The present T cell receptor (beta chain) was sequenced within a study of PD-L1 blockade in urothelial cancer. Overall study context: Atezolizumab, begun by patients in about 2014, was given at 1,200 mg intravenously every 3 weeks. Twenty-five of the 29 patients were men with bladder-origin urothelial cancer.

This CDR3 comprises 15 residues. Germline V gives CDR1 LGHNA, CDR2 YNFKEQ. With V trimmed by 4 bases and J by 5 bases, 5 bases remained unmatched. Sample time point: pretreatment peripheral blood. The study's findings and limits: Clones that were tumor-associated expanded more in the blood of durable-benefit patients at 3 weeks.

A remark on this clone: What it recognizes is unknown.

Profiling relied on immunoSEQ multiplex PCR, and the TCRdb table lists in-frame clones only, not all of them. The sample carries around 130,000 clones, roughly 84% recorded once. This clonotype was obtained from a man aged 50-59 years with urothelial cancer. This specimen consisted of PBMCs, obtained around atezolizumab (anti-PD-L1) treatment. This chain joins TRBV4-2 and TRBJ2-3, with TRBD2 matching over 11 bases. Written as DNA, the CDR3 is TGTGCCAGCAGCCGACTAGCGGGGTCGGGAGATACGCAGTATTTT. Residues: CASSRLAGSGDTQYF.